The 26 T cell receptor beta chains below come from one sample, sequenced in a study of cytomegalovirus exposure and HLA in healthy donors. Amplification used 60 Vbeta primers and 13 Jbeta primers. TCRdb's copy holds only in-frame clones and misses some; the assay was immunoSEQ multiplex PCR. The data show 110,000 to 150,000 clones, with around 82% seen just once and roughly 2.9% held by the top ten. Sequenced material: PBMCs. Receptor source: a female donor in good health and CMV-seronegative.

This chain joins TRBV5-1 and TRBJ1-1; 7 bases line up with TRBD1. The CDR3 is 14 amino acids. Germline V gene data show CDR1 as SGHRS and CDR2 as YFSETQ. V trimming: 4 bases; J trimming: 7 bases; junction bases outside the gene matches: 10. The CDR3 reads CASSPGGGEGEAFF. The CDR3 bases are TGCGCCAGCAGCCCCGGAGGGGGCGAGGGTGAAGCTTTCTTT.

This clone was detected a few times. The V gene is TRBV30, the J gene TRBJ1-1; tentative D call: TRBD1 (6 bases). CDR3 length: 14 residues. V was shortened by 1 base and J by 1 base, with 10 bases between the two germline ends. From germline, CDR1 is GTSNPN and CDR2 SVGIG (reference sequence). CDR3 nucleotide sequence: TGTGCCTGGAGTGACAGGGTCGGGAACACTGAAGCTTTCTTT. Amino acid sequence: CAWSDRVGNTEAFF.

The chain employs TRBV19 and TRBJ2-2, with 10 bases identical to TRBD2. The germline CDR1 and CDR2 sequences are LNHDA and SQIVND (reference sequence). This CDR3 comprises 16 residues. V lost 4 bases, J lost 5 bases, and 7 bases stayed unmatched. DNA of the CDR3: TGTGCCAGTAGTAGCCGCCTAGCGGGAGTTACCGGGGAGCTGTTTTTT. Encoded protein: CASSSRLAGVTGELFF.

The chain has TRBV28 and TRBJ2-4, with TRBD2 matching 13 bases. This CDR3 is built from 23 residues. The ends lost 1 base at V and 3 bases at J; junction bases unmatched: 21. Germline V gene sequence: CDR1 MDHEN, CDR2 SYDVKM. For the CDR3, the DNA is TGTGCCAGCAGTTTATTCCTGGACGAAGCCGGGACTAGCGGGAACCGAGGCAAAAACATTCAGTACTTC. Translating it yields CASSLFLDEAGTSGNRGKNIQYF.

In its sample, this clone was seen once. The chain recombines TRBV5-4 with TRBJ1-3, with a possible D match to TRBD1 (5 bases). Germline-derived CDR1 and CDR2 are SGHNT and YYREEE (reference sequence). V was cut by 4 bases and J by 0 bases, with 14 bases left in between. There are 16 residues in the CDR3. CDR3 sequence: CASSREGIYSGNTIYF. As DNA, the CDR3 is TGTGCCAGCAGCAGGGAGGGGATATACTCTGGAAACACCATATATTTT.

The chain recombines TRBV27 with TRBJ1-2, with 7 nucleotides matching TRBD1. Germline loops: CDR1 MNHEY, CDR2 SMNVEV (reference sequence). J was trimmed by 0 bases and V by 5 bases; bases with no gene match: 3. The CDR3 consists of 14 residues. In DNA form, the CDR3 reads TGTGCCAGCAGTCCACAGGGGACTAACTATGGCTACACCTTC. Translation: CASSPQGTNYGYTF.

The chain combines TRBV7-2 with TRBJ2-5, with D possibly TRBD1 on 5 matching bases. Looked up from germline, CDR1 is SGHTA and CDR2 is FQGNSA. V gave up 1 base and J gave up 7 bases, with 16 bases separating them. There are 15 residues in the CDR3. The CDR3 DNA sequence: TGTGCCAGCAGCTTAGTTAGAACTCTTAGGGGGACCCAGTACTTC. Translation: CASSLVRTLRGTQYF.

This clone was seen a few times. This chain connects TRBV27 to TRBJ1-2; D is possibly TRBD1 (6 bases). CDR3 length equals 14 residues. Trimming stripped 2 bases from V and 8 bases from J, with 15 bases between. CDR1 and CDR2 (germline): MNHEY, SMNVEV (reference sequence). The CDR3 coding sequence is TGTGCCAGCAGTTTACGCGGGGGCGGTTCGGGCTACACCTTC. It codes for CASSLRGGGSGYTF.

The chain combines TRBV10-3 with TRBJ2-5, with D possibly being TRBD2 (6 bases). The CDR3 consists of 15 residues. Germline lookup yields CDR1 ENHRY and CDR2 SYGVKD. The ends were cut back, 3 bases at V and 4 bases at J, with 15 bases in the middle. The CDR3 coding sequence is TGTGCCATCAGTGACCCGCGGGACTCGGGAGAGACCCAGTACTTC. Amino acids: CAISDPRDSGETQYF.

The rearrangement links TRBV4-2 to TRBJ1-2, with TRBD1 identical over 12 bases. The CDR3 totals 16 residues. The germline CDR1 and CDR2 sequences are LGHNA and YNFKEQ. V shed 4 bases and J 4 bases; nucleotides not matched to a gene: 7. The CDR3 coding sequence is TGTGCCAGCAGCCCCGGGACAGGGGGCCGCATCTATGGCTACACCTTC. Its translation is CASSPGTGGRIYGYTF.

The V gene is TRBV19, the J gene TRBJ2-3; 9 bases match TRBD2. Germline V gene lookup returns CDR1 LNHDA and CDR2 SQIVND (reference sequence). CDR3 length equals 18 residues. V lost 1 base to trimming and J lost 4 bases; unmatched junction nucleotides: 12. CDR3 region: CASSIGLGPGLASDTQYF. CDR3 coding DNA: TGTGCCAGTAGTATAGGCCTCGGACCGGGACTAGCTTCAGATACGCAGTATTTT.

V gene TRBV6-6 combines with J gene TRBJ1-1, with D unclear. The germline V gene has CDR1 MNHNY and CDR2 SVGAGI (reference sequence). CDR3 size: 16 residues. V lost 2 bases, J lost 1 base, and 14 bases lay in between. CDR3 amino acids: CASSYLPDGRNTEAFF. The CDR3 region has the DNA TGTGCCAGCAGTTACCTCCCGGACGGGAGGAACACTGAAGCTTTCTTT.

Worth noting for this clone: A junction boundary mismatches the germline segment, possibly from a read error. V and J are TRBV4-3 and TRBJ1-2, with TRBD1 matching over 11 bases. The CDR3 length is 16 residues. The germline V gene has CDR1 LGHNA and CDR2 YSLEER. The CDR3 protein is CASSQDRTGGWHGYPF. In DNA form, the CDR3 reads TGCGCCAGCAGCCAAGATAGGACAGGGGGCTGGCATGGCTACCCCTTC.

The chain uses TRBV5-6 and TRBJ2-1, with 12 bases aligning to TRBD2. The CDR3 loop spans 15 amino acids. Germline V gene sequence: CDR1 SGHDT, CDR2 YYEEEE. V shed 5 bases and J 4 bases; nucleotides not matched to a gene: 4. The CDR3 nucleotides read TGTGCCAGCAGGCTAGCGGGAGGGCCGTACAATGAGCAGTTCTTC. Protein: CASRLAGGPYNEQFF.

The rearrangement joins TRBV5-4 to TRBJ2-7; the match to TRBD1 covers 9 bases. This CDR3 comprises 15 residues. Trimming removed 4 bases from V and 4 bases from J; junction bases left unmatched: 9. Germline V gives CDR1 SGHNT, CDR2 YYREEE (reference sequence). CDR3 sequence reads: CASSPRGQGLYEQYF. The CDR3 bases are TGTGCCAGCAGCCCCCGGGGACAGGGTCTATACGAGCAGTACTTC.

The J gene is TRBJ1-5, the V gene TRBV30; a possible D gene is TRBD1 (6 bases). V was shortened by 3 bases and J by 1 base, with 16 bases between the two germline ends. Germline loops: CDR1 GTSNPN, CDR2 SVGIG (reference sequence). The CDR3 spans 16 residues. CDR3 bases: TGTGCCTGGAGCAAGAAGGGGGATGGCAGCAATCAGCCCCAGCATTTT. This gives the protein CAWSKKGDGSNQPQHF.

In its sample, this clone was seen once. The chain recombines TRBV18 with TRBJ1-1; tentative D call: TRBD1 (5 bases). V lost 3 bases to trimming and J lost 10 bases, with 15 bases between them. Germline assignment: CDR1 KGHSH and CDR2 LQKENI. The CDR3 has 13 residues. CDR3 residues: CASSPSRQSRAFF. CDR3 nucleotide sequence: TGTGCCAGCTCACCCTCAAGACAGTCTAGAGCTTTCTTT.

A remark on this clone: This specimen includes other DNA sequences encoding the same CDR3. The chain has TRBV5-1 and TRBJ1-2; TRBD1 might be the D (6 bases). With 0 bases removed from V and 4 bases from J, the gap between germline ends came to 10 bases. Germline V CDR1 and CDR2: SGHRS, YFSETQ. CDR3 length equals 14 residues. The chain's CDR3 is CASSLGQGSYGYTF. The CDR3 bases are TGCGCCAGCAGCTTGGGGCAGGGGAGCTATGGCTACACCTTC.

V usage is TRBV5-6 and J usage is TRBJ1-2; no firm D call. This CDR3 region has 14 residues. V lost 3 bases and J lost 3, with 12 bases in between. CDR1 and CDR2 from the germline V gene are SGHDT and YYEEEE. The CDR3 is CASSSLGKDYGYTF. CDR3 nucleotide sequence: TGTGCCAGCAGCTCCCTCGGGAAAGACTATGGCTACACCTTC.

In this sample, this clone turned up once. J is TRBJ2-1 and V is TRBV27; TRBD1 matches at 10 bases. Unmatched junction bases numbered 5, after V lost 2 bases and J lost 7 bases. This CDR3 is 15 amino acids long. Germline CDR1 and CDR2: MNHEY and SMNVEV (reference sequence). Written as DNA, the CDR3 is TGTGCCAGCAGTTTAAGGACAGGGGGTTGGAATGAGCAGTTCTTC. This sequence encodes CASSLRTGGWNEQFF.

V and J are TRBV11-3 and TRBJ1-1, with a possible D match to TRBD1 (5 bases). Germline CDR1 SGHNT, CDR2 YENEEA. The CDR3 totals 12 residues. Between the trimmed V and J ends, which lost 2 bases and 7 bases, there was a span of 8 bases. The CDR3 here is CASSLRGGEAFF. The CDR3 bases are TGTGCCAGCAGCTTAAGGGGCGGTGAAGCTTTCTTT.

This chain links TRBV4-1 with TRBJ2-4; possible D gene TRBD2, 6 bases. The CDR3 contains 13 residues. The V end lost 3 bases, the J end lost 8 bases, and 11 bases lay between the germline ends. In germline, CDR1 is MGHRA, CDR2 YSYEKL. CDR3 sequence (DNA): TGCGCCAGCAGCCAGGAGGGCCTTGACATTCAGTACTTC. Protein: CASSQEGLDIQYF.

Here the CDR3 DNA reads TGTGCCACCAGCTCTGGACTAGCGGGGGGGTTGGCCTACAATGAGCAGTTCTTC. Its protein product is CATSSGLAGGLAYNEQFF. V and J are TRBV15 and TRBJ2-7; 15 bases are a match to TRBD2. The J call may be faulty, since TRBJ2-1 better matches the DNA end. This CDR3 spans 18 amino acids. Germline-derived CDR1 and CDR2 are LNHNV and YYDKDF (reference sequence).

This clone appeared a single time. The germline gene is not matched at one end of the junction; a read error may be the cause. V is TRBV10-3 and J is TRBJ2-3; unclear D gene. The CDR3 runs to 12 residues. Germline V gene data show CDR1 as ENHRY and CDR2 as SYGVKD. CDR3 DNA: TGTGCCGTCAGTCGGAGCACAGATACGCAGTATTTT. Translation: CAVSRSTDTQYF.

This chain uses TRBV9 with TRBJ2-3; D possibly corresponds to TRBD2 (5 bases). Trimming shortened V by 6 bases and J by 0 bases, and 17 bases separated the two germline ends. The germline V gene has CDR1 SGDLS and CDR2 YYNGEE. The CDR3 runs 16 residues. Here the CDR3 reads CASTRGSSASTDTQYF. DNA of the CDR3: TGTGCCAGCACCAGAGGGTCTTCCGCAAGCACAGATACGCAGTATTTT. The full variable domain, with the rest looked up from reference TRBV9 and TRBJ2-3, is DSGVTQTPKHLITATGQRVTLRCSPRSGDLSVYWYQQSLDQGLQFLIQYYNGEERAKGNILERFSAQQFPDLHSELNLSSLELGDSALYFCASTRGSSASTDTQYFGPGTRLTVL.

J is TRBJ2-2 and V is TRBV14; D may be TRBD2 (5 bases). From germline, CDR1 is SGHDN and CDR2 FVKESK. V was cut by 2 bases and J by 5 bases, with 9 bases left in between. CDR3 length: 14 amino acids. The CDR3 sequence is CASSQLAVTGELFF. For the CDR3, the DNA is TGTGCCAGCAGCCAACTAGCTGTGACCGGGGAGCTGTTTTTT.